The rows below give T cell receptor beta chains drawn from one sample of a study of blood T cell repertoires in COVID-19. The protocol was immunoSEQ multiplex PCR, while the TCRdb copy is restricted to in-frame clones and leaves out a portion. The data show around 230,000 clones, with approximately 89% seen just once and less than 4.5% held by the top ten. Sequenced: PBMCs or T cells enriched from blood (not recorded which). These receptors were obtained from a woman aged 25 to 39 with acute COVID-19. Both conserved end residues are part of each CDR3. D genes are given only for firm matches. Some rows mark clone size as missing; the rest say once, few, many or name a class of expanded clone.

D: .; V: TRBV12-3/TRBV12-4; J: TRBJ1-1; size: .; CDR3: CASSLGAEAFF; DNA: TGTGCCAGCAGTTTAGGGGCGGAAGCTTTCTTT
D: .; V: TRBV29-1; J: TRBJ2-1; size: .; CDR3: CSVGGQRITSGSYNEQFF; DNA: TGCAGCGTAGGGGGACAGAGAATAACTAGCGGCTCCTACAATGAGCAGTTCTTC
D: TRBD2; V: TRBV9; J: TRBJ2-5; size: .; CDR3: CASSQGLAGSETQYF; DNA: TGTGCCAGCAGCCAGGGACTAGCGGGGTCGGAGACCCAGTACTTC
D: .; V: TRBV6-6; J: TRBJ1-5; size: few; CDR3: CASRGVGQGGNQPQHF; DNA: TGTGCCAGCAGAGGAGTAGGGCAGGGAGGTAATCAGCCCCAGCATTTT
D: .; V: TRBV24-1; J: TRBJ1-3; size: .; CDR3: CATSDGHNSGNTIYF; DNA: TGTGCCACCAGTGATGGACACAACTCTGGAAACACCATATATTTT
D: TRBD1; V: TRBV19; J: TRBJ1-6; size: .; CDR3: CASTPGQGGSPLHF; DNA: TGTGCCAGTACCCCTGGACAGGGTGGATCACCCCTCCACTTT
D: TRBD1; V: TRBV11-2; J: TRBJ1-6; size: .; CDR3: CASSRQGKNSPLHF; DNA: TGTGCCAGCAGCCGACAGGGTAAAAATTCACCCCTCCACTTT
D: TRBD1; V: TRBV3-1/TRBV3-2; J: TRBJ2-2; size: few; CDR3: CASSQGDRVRTGELFF; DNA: TGTGCCAGCAGCCAAGGCGACAGGGTACGCACCGGGGAGCTGTTTTTT
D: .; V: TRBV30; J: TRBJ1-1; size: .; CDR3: CAWSVHRETEAFF; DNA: TGTGCCTGGAGTGTACACAGGGAAACTGAAGCTTTCTTT
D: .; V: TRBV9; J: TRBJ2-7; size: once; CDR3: CASSPEGSYEQYF; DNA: TGTGCCAGCAGCCCAGAGGGCTCCTACGAGCAGTACTTC
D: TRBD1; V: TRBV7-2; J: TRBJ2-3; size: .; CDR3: CASSRDRGLTDTQYF; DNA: TGTGCCAGCAGCCGCGACAGGGGGCTCACAGATACGCAGTATTTT
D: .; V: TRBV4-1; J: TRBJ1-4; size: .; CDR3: CASSQGQGNEKLFF; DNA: TGCGCCAGCAGCCAAGGGCAGGGGAATGAAAAACTGTTTTTT
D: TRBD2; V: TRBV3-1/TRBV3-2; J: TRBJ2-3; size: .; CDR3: CASSQAAGETDTQYF; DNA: TGTGCCAGCAGCCAAGCGGCGGGGGAGACAGATACGCAGTATTTT
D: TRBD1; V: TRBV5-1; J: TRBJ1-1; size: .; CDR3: CASSLIDRDNTEAFF; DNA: TGCGCCAGCAGCTTAATCGACAGGGATAACACTGAAGCTTTCTTT
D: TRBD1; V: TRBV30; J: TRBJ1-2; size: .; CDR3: CAWSVGTGDGYTF; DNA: TGTGCCTGGAGTGTGGGGACAGGGGACGGCTACACCTTC
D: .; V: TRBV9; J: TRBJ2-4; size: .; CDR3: CASSVGHLGWGDIQYF; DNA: TGTGCCAGCAGCGTAGGACACCTCGGGTGGGGGGACATTCAGTACTTC
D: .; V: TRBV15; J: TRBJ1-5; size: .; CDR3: CATSRDLPGVANQPQHF; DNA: TGTGCCACCAGCAGAGATCTACCCGGGGTCGCGAATCAGCCCCAGCATTTT
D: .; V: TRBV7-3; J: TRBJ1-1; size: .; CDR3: CASSSSDYEAFF; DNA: TGTGCCAGCAGTTCCTCGGACTATGAAGCTTTCTTT
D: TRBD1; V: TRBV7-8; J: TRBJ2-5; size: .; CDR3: CASSDRTGRETQYF; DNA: TGTGCCAGCAGCGATCGGACAGGGCGAGAGACCCAGTACTTC
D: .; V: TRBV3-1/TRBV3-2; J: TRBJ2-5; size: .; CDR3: CASSQADLRKTQYF; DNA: TGTGCCAGCAGCCAAGCCGACTTGCGTAAAACCCAGTACTTC
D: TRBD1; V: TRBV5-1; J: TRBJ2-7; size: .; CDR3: CASSFQGDEQYF; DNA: TGCGCCAGCAGCTTCCAGGGGGACGAGCAGTACTTC